Presented here are 24 T cell receptor beta chains from one specimen sequenced in a study of T cell responses to AZD1222 COVID-19 vaccine. TCRdb keeps only in-frame clones here, not all; method: immunoSEQ multiplex PCR. The top ten hold about 2.5% of the sample, which has 120,000 or so clones, 92% seen once. Sequenced here: peripheral blood, sampled 28 days after the second AZD1222 dose. Receptor source: an adult who received the AZD1222 COVID-19 vaccine.

This clone showed up just once. This chain uses TRBV6-4 with TRBJ1-2; unclear D gene. V lost 3 bases, J lost 5 bases, and 13 bases lay in between. The germline CDR1 and CDR2 sequences are MRHNA and SNTAGT. This CDR3 is 14 amino acids long. The CDR3 here is CASSDNSGGYGYTF. The DNA of the CDR3 is TGTGCCAGCAGTGATAATTCGGGAGGGTATGGCTACACCTTC.

The chain recombines TRBV7-2 with TRBJ2-2, with 7 bases lining up with TRBD2. Germline V gene data show CDR1 as SGHTA and CDR2 as FQGNSA. The V segment lost 5 bases and the J segment 4 bases; nucleotides outside the gene matches: 4. The length of the CDR3 is 14 residues. The CDR3 region is CASSLERGTGELFF. The CDR3 nucleotides are TGTGCCAGCAGCCTCGAGCGGGGCACCGGGGAGCTGTTTTTT.

About this clone itself: Mismatch with germline at one junction end may stem from a read error. The J gene is TRBJ1-3, the V gene TRBV19; D possibly corresponds to TRBD1 (6 bases). The germline V gene has CDR1 LNHDA and CDR2 SQIVND (reference sequence). The CDR3 is 14 residues long. The CDR3 DNA follows: TGTGCAAGTACCCCCAGGGGATTTGGAAACACCATATATTTT. It codes for CASTPRGFGNTIYF.

The chain couples TRBV5-4 to TRBJ2-1; no reliable D call. Germline lookup yields CDR1 SGHNT and CDR2 YYREEE (reference sequence). This CDR3 region has 14 residues. V lost 2 bases and J lost 5, with 11 bases in between. The CDR3 spells CASSFRDAHNEQFF. CDR3 sequence (DNA): TGTGCCAGCAGCTTCCGAGACGCCCACAATGAGCAGTTCTTC.

The chain carries TRBV5-1 and TRBJ1-3; 7 nucleotides agree with TRBD1. After removal of 0 bases from V and 0 bases from J, the junction contained 12 bases not matched to a gene. Germline V gene sequence: CDR1 SGHRS, CDR2 YFSETQ. CDR3 length: 19 residues. The CDR3 here is CASSLAMGTGAFSGNTIYF. CDR3 in DNA: TGCGCCAGCAGCTTGGCCATGGGAACAGGGGCCTTCTCTGGAAACACCATATATTTT.

The rearrangement uses TRBV29-1 and TRBJ2-7; 7 bases line up with TRBD1. The CDR3 has 14 residues. The V gene's germline CDR1 is SQVTM and CDR2 ANQGSEA. The V gene end was trimmed by 2 bases and the J gene end by 7 bases; junction bases not matched to a gene: 11. CDR3 protein: CSVEMGRGMGEQYF. CDR3 sequence (DNA): TGCAGCGTTGAAATGGGCAGGGGGATGGGAGAGCAGTACTTC.

The chain is built from TRBV5-4 and TRBJ2-5; tentatively, D is TRBD1 or TRBD2 (6 bases each). Germline V gene sequence: CDR1 SGHNT, CDR2 YYREEE (reference sequence). CDR3 size: 14 residues. Deletions cut 3 bases from V and 9 bases from J, with 18 bases between. This CDR3 reads CASSSTDRPGAQYF. The CDR3 DNA reads TGTGCCAGCAGCTCTACCGACAGGCCGGGGGCCCAGTACTTC.

V is TRBV4-3 and J is TRBJ1-4; no definite D call. Trimming took off 1 base at V and 6 bases at J, with 9 bases between the two ends. Per the germline V gene, CDR1 is LGHNA and CDR2 is YSLEER. The CDR3 has 14 residues. CDR3 coding DNA: TGCGCCAGCAGCCAAGTGGTCGGGGATGAAAAACTGTTTTTT. Amino acid sequence: CASSQVVGDEKLFF.

The chain employs TRBV5-6 and TRBJ1-1; D possibly corresponds to TRBD1 (6 bases). The CDR3 is made up of 13 amino acids. Trimming took 1 base from V and 11 from J, leaving 15 bases between them. Germline-derived CDR1 and CDR2 are SGHDT and YYEEEE. The CDR3 loop reads CASSLRSSGVAFF. DNA for the CDR3: TGTGCCAGCAGCTTGAGGTCTTCAGGGGTTGCTTTCTTT.

This chain links TRBV5-1 with TRBJ2-3, with 9 nucleotides matching TRBD1. Germline V lookup: CDR1 SGHRS, CDR2 YFSETQ. This CDR3 has 14 amino acids. The V segment lost 4 bases and the J segment 5 bases; nucleotides outside the gene matches: 5. In DNA, the CDR3 is TGCGCCAGCAGCACCGGGACAGGGAGAGATACGCAGTATTTT. Protein sequence: CASSTGTGRDTQYF. Variable domain in full (rest from reference TRBV5-1 and TRBJ2-3): KAGVTQTPRYLIKTRGQQVTLSCSPISGHRSVSWYQQTPGQGLQFLFEYFSETQRNKGNFPGRFSGRQFSNSRSEMNVSTLELGDSALYLCASSTGTGRDTQYFGPGTRLTVL.

This clone has a handful of counts. The chain has TRBV18 and TRBJ1-6, with unresolved D. The CDR3 has 14 amino acids. Trimming removed 3 bases from V and 4 bases from J, with 7 bases in between. The germline V gene has CDR1 KGHSH and CDR2 LQKENI. The CDR3 sequence is CASSPDGYNSPLHF. The CDR3 region has the DNA TGTGCCAGCTCACCGGACGGATATAATTCACCCCTCCACTTT. Full variable domain (missing parts from reference TRBV18 and TRBJ1-6): NAGVMQNPRHLVRRRGQEARLRCSPMKGHSHVYWYRQLPEEGLKFMVYLQKENIIDESGMPKERFSAEFPKEGPSILRIQQVVRGDSAAYFCASSPDGYNSPLHFGNGTRLTVT.

CDR3 residues: CASSFYRGQNEKLFF. The CDR3 coding sequence is TGTGCCAGCAGCTTCTACAGGGGGCAGAATGAAAAACTGTTTTTT. The chain employs TRBV5-4 and TRBJ1-4, with TRBD1 identical over 9 bases. Trimming took 2 bases from V and 5 from J; bases not matched to a gene: 4. This CDR3 is built from 15 residues. The V gene's germline CDR1 is SGHNT and CDR2 YYREEE (reference sequence). The full variable domain, completed using reference TRBV5-4 and TRBJ1-4, is ETGVTQSPTHLIKTRGQQVTLRCSSQSGHNTVSWYQQALGQGPQFIFQYYREEENGRGNFPPRFSGLQFPNYSSELNVNALELDDSALYLCASSFYRGQNEKLFFGSGTQLSVL.

V gene TRBV24-1 combines with J gene TRBJ1-5; D is unclear. The CDR3 covers 17 residues. Germline CDR1 KGHDR, CDR2 SFDVKD. The V end was cut by 9 bases, the J end by 4 bases, with 24 bases between. CDR3 amino acids: CATPPRRLRGRNQPQHF. CDR3 DNA sequence: TGTGCCACCCCTCCACGGCGCCTCCGAGGAAGGAATCAGCCCCAGCATTTT.

V and J are TRBV27 and TRBJ1-1, with D perhaps TRBD1 (5 bases). The CDR3 has 18 amino acids. The germline V gene encodes CDR1 MNHEY and CDR2 SMNVEV (reference sequence). The ends were cut back, 1 base at V and 11 bases at J, with 29 bases in the middle. In nucleotides, the CDR3 is TGTGCCAGCAGTTTATACGGGACCAGGATTCATATGAACACCGGGGCTTTCTTT. Residues: CASSLYGTRIHMNTGAFF.

This clone was seen once. The chain links TRBV7-9 to TRBJ1-4, with D perhaps TRBD1 (6 bases). This CDR3 comprises 12 residues. Germline CDR1 and CDR2: SEHNR and FQNEAQ (reference sequence). Between the trimmed V and J ends, which lost 4 bases and 14 bases, there was a span of 14 bases. CDR3 DNA sequence: TGTGCCAGCAGCTACGGACAGTGGAGGCTGTTTTTT. This translates into CASSYGQWRLFF. Drawing the rest from reference TRBV7-9 and TRBJ1-4, the complete variable domain is DTGVSQNPRHKITKRGQNVTFRCDPISEHNRLYWYRQTLGQGPEFLTYFQNEAQLEKSRLLSDRFSAERPKGSFSTLEIQRTEQGDSAMYLCASSYGQWRLFFGSGTQLSVL.

The CDR3 region is CATGSGKGLTVLSNQPQHF. The CDR3 DNA follows: TGTGCCACAGGGTCGGGGAAGGGTTTAACGGTACTTAGCAATCAGCCCCAGCATTTT. V gene TRBV10-3 combines with J gene TRBJ1-5; a weak D match, TRBD1 (5 bases). Germline CDR1 ENHRY, CDR2 SYGVKD. The V gene lost 10 bases and the J gene lost 0 bases, with 28 bases spanning the gap. CDR3 length: 19 amino acids.

This clone was seen only once. The chain recombines TRBV6-5 with TRBJ1-2; 7 bases are a match to TRBD1. Unmatched junction bases numbered 5, after V lost 0 bases and J lost 4 bases. The germline V gene has CDR1 MNHEY and CDR2 SVGAGI. The CDR3 spans 15 residues. In DNA, the CDR3 is TGTGCCAGCAGTTACTCGGAGGGGGCCGTCTATGGCTACACCTTC. Its translation is CASSYSEGAVYGYTF.

The chain carries TRBV7-2 and TRBJ2-2, with D unclear. The CDR3 totals 16 residues. The germline gives CDR1 SGHTA, CDR2 FQGNSA. V was trimmed by 5 bases and J by 1 base, leaving 14 bases between them. CDR3 sequence: CASSQDRPENTGELFF. In DNA form, the CDR3 reads TGTGCCAGCAGCCAGGATCGGCCTGAGAACACCGGGGAGCTGTTTTTT.

The rearrangement joins TRBV4-1 to TRBJ2-7; no clear D gene. Germline assignment: CDR1 MGHRA and CDR2 YSYEKL. The CDR3 has 15 amino acids. Trimming left V 1 base short and J 3 bases short, with 13 bases between. CDR3 residues: CASSQGQLQHYEQYF. In nucleotides, the CDR3 is TGCGCCAGCAGCCAAGGGCAGTTACAGCACTACGAGCAGTACTTC.

This clone appeared once. The chain couples TRBV11-2 to TRBJ2-5; D gene unclear. The CDR3 runs 15 residues. CDR1 SGHAT and CDR2 FQNNGV come from the germline V gene. V lost 1 base, J lost 3 bases, and 12 bases lay in between. DNA of the CDR3: TGTGCCAGCAGCTTAGGCGGTTGGTCCGAAGAGACCCAGTACTTC. Protein sequence: CASSLGGWSEETQYF.

The CDR3 sequence: CASRQGAAGNTIYF. In DNA form, the CDR3 reads TGTGCCAGCAGACAGGGGGCCGCTGGAAACACCATATATTTT. The chain carries TRBV6-5 and TRBJ1-3, with 9 bases lining up with TRBD1. Per germline, CDR1 MNHEY and CDR2 SVGAGI. The CDR3 length is 14 residues. The V and J ends lost 6 bases and 2 bases, in that order; junction bases with no gene match: 2.

This chain connects TRBV4-1 to TRBJ2-3; D unclear. With 0 bases removed from V and 7 bases from J, the gap between germline ends came to 5 bases. There are 12 residues in the CDR3. Germline V gene data show CDR1 as MGHRA and CDR2 as YSYEKL. In DNA, the CDR3 is TGCGCCAGCAGCCAAGACGCATATACGCAGTATTTT. Translating it yields CASSQDAYTQYF.

This chain connects TRBV19 to TRBJ1-2, with unresolved D. This CDR3 comprises 14 residues. CDR1 and CDR2 (germline): LNHDA, SQIVND (reference sequence). Trimming pared 6 bases from V and 4 bases from J, leaving 15 bases between. DNA of the CDR3: TGTGCCAGTAGCCCCCAGCAGGATCGCTATGGCTACACCTTC. It codes for CASSPQQDRYGYTF. The complete variable domain, with remaining parts taken from reference TRBV19 and TRBJ1-2, reads DGGITQSPKYLFRKEGQNVTLSCEQNLNHDAMYWYRQDPGQGLRLIYYSQIVNDFQKGDIAEGYSVSREKKESFPLTVTSAQKNPTAFYLCASSPQQDRYGYTFGSGTRLTVV.

The chain has TRBV6-6 and TRBJ1-6, with a weak D call TRBD1 (6 bases). Trimming cost V 0 bases and J 5 bases, with 8 bases left between them. This CDR3 comprises 15 residues. Germline CDR1 MNHNY, CDR2 SVGAGI (reference sequence). This CDR3 is CASSYSRDNNSPLHF. The CDR3 DNA sequence: TGTGCCAGCAGTTACTCCCGGGACAATAATTCACCCCTCCACTTT.